The rows below give T cell receptor beta chains drawn from one sample of a study of blood T cell repertoires in COVID-19. Produced via immunoSEQ multiplex PCR; TCRdb's table is partial and in-frame only. The data contain some 49,000 clones, roughly four fifths of them singletons. The specimen sequenced was peripheral blood. These receptor sequences come from a woman aged 60-70 years with acute or convalescent COVID-19. Each CDR3 is given with its conserved first and last residue. The order of the fields is V gene, J gene, clone size, D gene, CDR3 protein, CDR3 DNA. The D gene is left open where the match is weak. Clone size is not always given. Where it is, it says once, few, many or a class for expanded clones.

V: TRBV2; J: TRBJ2-5; size: .; D: TRBD2; CDR3: CASRAGTSGSETQYF; DNA: TGTGCCAGCAGGGCCGGGACTAGCGGGAGTGAGACCCAGTACTTC
V: TRBV19; J: TRBJ2-7; size: .; D: TRBD1; CDR3: CASSIHRWDRGPDKQYF; DNA: TGTGCCAGTAGTATTCATCGATGGGACAGGGGGCCAGATAAACAGTACTTC
V: TRBV18; J: TRBJ2-3; size: once; D: TRBD2; CDR3: CASSPRAGGPSDTQYF; DNA: TGTGCCAGCTCACCACGGGCGGGAGGGCCCTCAGATACGCAGTATTTT
V: TRBV28; J: TRBJ2-2; size: .; D: .; CDR3: CASSRNTGELFF; DNA: TGTGCCAGCAGCCGGAACACCGGGGAGCTGTTTTTT
V: TRBV19; J: TRBJ1-4; size: .; D: .; CDR3: CASSMSRGNNEKLFF; DNA: TGTGCCAGTAGTATGAGTAGGGGCAATAATGAAAAACTGTTTTTT
V: TRBV11-2; J: TRBJ1-2; size: .; D: TRBD1; CDR3: CASSLARDSSANYGYTF; DNA: TGTGCCAGCAGCTTAGCCAGGGACAGTTCCGCTAACTATGGCTACACCTTC
V: TRBV29-1; J: TRBJ1-2; size: .; D: .; CDR3: CSVVSGSGYGYTF; DNA: TGCAGCGTTGTATCAGGGTCTGGCTATGGCTACACCTTC
V: TRBV19; J: TRBJ2-2; size: .; D: TRBD2; CDR3: CASSIYSGTSGGSGELFF; DNA: TGTGCCAGTAGTATCTATAGCGGGACTAGCGGGGGGTCCGGGGAGCTGTTTTTT
V: TRBV7-9; J: TRBJ1-2; size: .; D: .; CDR3: CASIPGSDSYGYTF; DNA: TGTGCCAGCATCCCGGGGTCAGACTCCTATGGCTACACCTTC
V: TRBV25-1; J: TRBJ1-1; size: .; D: .; CDR3: CASSATVMNTEAFF; DNA: TGTGCCAGCAGTGCGACAGTCATGAACACTGAAGCTTTCTTT
V: TRBV7-9; J: TRBJ2-5; size: .; D: TRBD1; CDR3: CASSLGTGWGQETQYF; DNA: TGTGCCAGCAGCTTAGGGACAGGGTGGGGACAAGAGACCCAGTACTTC
V: TRBV19; J: TRBJ1-3; size: .; D: .; CDR3: CASSRRDSGNTIYF; DNA: TGTGCCAGTAGTCGGAGGGACTCTGGAAACACCATATATTTT
V: TRBV6-5; J: TRBJ1-6; size: .; D: TRBD1; CDR3: CASRTGPRAPLHF; DNA: TGTGCCAGCAGGACAGGGCCCAGGGCACCCCTCCACTTT
V: TRBV27; J: TRBJ2-1; size: .; D: TRBD1; CDR3: CASSLGTGHNEQFF; DNA: TGTGCCAGCAGTTTAGGGACAGGTCACAATGAGCAGTTCTTC
V: TRBV20-1; J: TRBJ2-5; size: .; D: TRBD2; CDR3: CSASRLAGVIGETQYF; DNA: TGCAGTGCTAGTCGACTAGCGGGAGTCATAGGGGAGACCCAGTACTTC
V: TRBV7-3; J: TRBJ1-1; size: few; D: .; CDR3: CASSTSGGKAEAFF; DNA: TGTGCCAGCAGCACCAGTGGGGGGAAGGCTGAAGCTTTCTTT
V: TRBV11-1; J: TRBJ2-1; size: .; D: TRBD2; CDR3: CASSPRGRAVGNEQFF; DNA: TGTGCCAGCAGCCCCCGGGGGAGGGCCGTCGGGAATGAGCAGTTCTTC
V: TRBV30; J: TRBJ2-2; size: few; D: .; CDR3: CAWSGGGASTGELFF; DNA: TGTGCCTGGAGTGGAGGGGGGGCCAGCACCGGGGAGCTGTTTTTT
V: TRBV7-6; J: TRBJ2-2; size: .; D: .; CDR3: CASSLVSAGELFF; DNA: TGTGCCAGCAGCTTAGTCTCGGCCGGGGAGCTGTTTTTT
V: TRBV6-5; J: TRBJ1-2; size: once; D: .; CDR3: CASSSQPGYYGYTF; DNA: TGTGCCAGCTCCAGTCAACCGGGATACTATGGCTACACCTTC
V: TRBV27; J: TRBJ2-5; size: once; D: TRBD2; CDR3: CASSARIAGGRETQYF; DNA: TGTGCCAGCAGTGCCCGGATAGCGGGGGGCCGGGAGACCCAGTACTTC
V: TRBV14; J: TRBJ2-5; size: .; D: .; CDR3: CASSRRGNTQETQYF; DNA: TGTGCCAGCAGCCGTAGAGGGAATACGCAAGAGACCCAGTACTTC
V: TRBV7-9; J: TRBJ1-5; size: .; D: .; CDR3: CASSLGAVREDQPQHF; DNA: TGTGCCAGCAGCTTAGGCGCGGTAAGAGAAGATCAGCCCCAGCATTTT
V: TRBV19; J: TRBJ1-2; size: few; D: .; CDR3: CASNKENYGYTF; DNA: TGTGCCAGTAACAAGGAGAACTATGGCTACACCTTC
V: TRBV4-1; J: TRBJ2-3; size: .; D: TRBD2; CDR3: CASAQGLAGVSDTQYF; DNA: TGCGCCAGCGCCCAGGGACTAGCGGGAGTTTCGGATACGCAGTATTTT
V: TRBV9; J: TRBJ2-1; size: .; D: .; CDR3: CASSVLLSGNEQFF; DNA: TGTGCCAGCAGCGTCTTGCTCAGCGGGAATGAGCAGTTCTTC
V: TRBV2; J: TRBJ1-5; size: .; D: TRBD1; CDR3: CASRGGQGRGNQPQHF; DNA: TGTGCCAGCAGAGGGGGACAGGGCAGGGGCAATCAGCCCCAGCATTTT
V: TRBV12-3/TRBV12-4; J: TRBJ1-2; size: .; D: TRBD1; CDR3: CASSLDSGGGYTF; DNA: TGTGCCAGCAGTTTAGACTCAGGGGGTGGCTACACCTTC
V: TRBV9; J: TRBJ1-6; size: few; D: .; CDR3: CASSGETVGASPLHF; DNA: TGTGCCAGCAGCGGAGAGACAGTTGGGGCTTCACCCCTCCACTTT
V: TRBV4-2; J: TRBJ1-6; size: few; D: TRBD1; CDR3: CASSENRGSYNSPLHF; DNA: TGTGCCAGCAGCGAAAACAGGGGTTCCTATAATTCACCCCTCCACTTT
V: TRBV23-1; J: TRBJ2-5; size: .; D: TRBD2; CDR3: CASSGPGTRFLQTQYF; DNA: TGCGCCAGCAGCGGTCCCGGGACTAGGTTTCTGCAGACCCAGTACTTC
V: TRBV14; J: TRBJ2-2; size: .; D: .; CDR3: CASSPVSGFTGELFF; DNA: TGTGCCAGCAGCCCAGTCAGCGGATTCACCGGGGAGCTGTTTTTT
V: TRBV30; J: TRBJ2-5; size: .; D: .; CDR3: CAYTNATSKRRRETQYF; DNA: TGTGCCTACACAAATGCAACTAGCAAACGGCGGCGAGAGACCCAGTACTTC
V: TRBV18; J: TRBJ2-6; size: .; D: TRBD1; CDR3: CASSLTTGQGNSGANVLTF; DNA: TGTGCCAGCTCACTAACCACGGGACAGGGGAACTCTGGGGCCAACGTCCTGACTTTC
V: TRBV7-8; J: TRBJ1-5; size: .; D: .; CDR3: CASSPSSNQPQHF; DNA: TGTGCCAGCAGCCCCTCTAGCAATCAGCCCCAGCATTTT
V: TRBV9; J: TRBJ2-1; size: .; D: .; CDR3: CASSASGHHYNEQFF; DNA: TGTGCCAGCAGCGCCTCGGGACACCACTACAATGAGCAGTTCTTC
V: TRBV3-1/TRBV3-2; J: TRBJ1-2; size: .; D: .; CDR3: CASSQATKSETVHYGYTF; DNA: TGTGCCAGCAGCCAAGCGACCAAGAGTGAGACAGTTCACTATGGCTACACCTTC
V: TRBV20-1; J: TRBJ1-5; size: .; D: .; CDR3: CSASPGVNQPQHF; DNA: TGCAGTGCTAGTCCGGGGGTAAATCAGCCCCAGCATTTT
V: TRBV7-9; J: TRBJ1-4; size: once; D: TRBD1; CDR3: CASSLGQGNEKLFF; DNA: TGTGCCAGCAGCTTAGGACAGGGAAATGAAAAACTGTTTTTT
V: TRBV5-8; J: TRBJ1-5; size: .; D: TRBD1; CDR3: CASSQRQGASNQPQHF; DNA: TGTGCCAGCAGCCAGCGACAGGGGGCAAGCAATCAGCCCCAGCATTTT
V: TRBV29-1; J: TRBJ2-1; size: few; D: TRBD1; CDR3: CSARTGGNEQFF; DNA: TGCAGCGCAAGAACAGGGGGCAATGAGCAGTTCTTC
V: TRBV5-6; J: TRBJ1-2; size: .; D: TRBD1; CDR3: CASGGQGNYGYTF; DNA: TGTGCCAGCGGGGGACAGGGTAACTATGGCTACACCTTC
V: TRBV11-1; J: TRBJ2-3; size: .; D: .; CDR3: CASSLLGEAADTQYF; DNA: TGTGCCAGCAGCTTGCTGGGGGAGGCCGCAGATACGCAGTATTTT
V: TRBV6-5; J: TRBJ1-1; size: .; D: TRBD1; CDR3: CASSKNLNRGTEAFF; DNA: TGTGCCAGCAGTAAGAACTTAAACAGGGGGACTGAAGCTTTCTTT
V: TRBV12-3/TRBV12-4; J: TRBJ2-3; size: .; D: .; CDR3: CASRRDLARQYF; DNA: TGTGCCAGCAGGAGGGACTTGGCGAGGCAGTATTTT
V: TRBV9; J: TRBJ1-5; size: .; D: .; CDR3: CASSSRGGDNQPQHF; DNA: TGTGCCAGCAGCTCCCGGGGGGGAGACAATCAGCCCCAGCATTTT
V: TRBV18; J: TRBJ2-1; size: .; D: .; CDR3: CASSRLPAGDNEQFF; DNA: TGTGCCAGCTCACGACTACCGGCTGGGGACAATGAGCAGTTCTTC
V: TRBV3-1/TRBV3-2; J: TRBJ2-3; size: .; D: TRBD2; CDR3: CASSQGWLAGRFATDTQYF; DNA: TGTGCCAGCAGCCAAGGGTGGCTAGCGGGTCGGTTTGCCACAGATACGCAGTATTTT
V: TRBV4-2; J: TRBJ2-2; size: few; D: .; CDR3: CATGGSGANTGELFF; DNA: TGTGCCACCGGGGGAAGTGGGGCGAACACCGGGGAGCTGTTTTTT
V: TRBV27; J: TRBJ2-1; size: .; D: .; CDR3: CASSYRFSGNEQFF; DNA: TGTGCCAGCAGTTATCGGTTTAGCGGAAATGAGCAGTTCTTC
V: TRBV10-3; J: TRBJ2-3; size: .; D: .; CDR3: CAISEGGDTQYF; DNA: TGTGCCATCAGTGAGGGGGGGGATACGCAGTATTTT
V: TRBV6-5; J: TRBJ1-1; size: many; D: .; CDR3: CASSYLPPEALEAFF; DNA: TGTGCCAGCAGTTACTTGCCCCCTGAAGCCCTTGAAGCTTTCTTT
V: TRBV7-6; J: TRBJ2-5; size: once; D: .; CDR3: CASSLDEGKETQYF; DNA: TGTGCCAGCAGCTTAGATGAGGGCAAAGAGACCCAGTACTTC
V: TRBV7-6; J: TRBJ2-5; size: once; D: .; CDR3: CASSLRQDQETQYF; DNA: TGTGCCAGCAGCCTCCGACAGGACCAAGAGACCCAGTACTTC